This entry lists 27 T cell receptor beta chains sequenced from one sample in a study of T-cell memory formation after mild COVID-19. From the 5' RACE reads, TCRdb called clonotypes with MiXCR, one entry per CDR3 protein. The table includes 400,000 to 500,000 distinct CDR3 sequences, about 24% detected once. The sample consisted of PBMCs or a T cell subset sorted from them (not recorded which). Receptors originate from an adult woman who had mild COVID-19 (a few samples of this study predate the infection). Cell type and time point are not known.

J is TRBJ1-6 and V is TRBV15; 9 positions match TRBD1. The V gene's germline CDR1 is LNHNV and CDR2 YYDKDF (reference sequence). CDR3 size: 15 residues. The ends lost 3 bases at V and 7 bases at J; junction bases unmatched: 4. The CDR3 sequence is CATSSYDRGNSPLHF. CDR3 bases: TGTGCCACCAGCAGTTACGACAGGGGGAATTCACCCCTCCACTTT. Filled out from reference TRBV15 and TRBJ1-6, the complete variable domain reads DAMVIQNPRYQVTQFGKPVTLSCSQTLNHNVMYWYQQKSSQAPKLLFHYYDKDFNNEADTPDNFQSRRPNTSFCFLDIRSPGLGDTAMYLCATSSYDRGNSPLHFGNGTRLTVT.

This clonotype was picked up a small number of times. Here the CDR3 reads CASSSPAGGEQFF. DNA for the CDR3: TGTGCCAGCAGTTCACCCGCCGGGGGTGAGCAGTTCTTC. This chain uses TRBV12-3 or TRBV12-4 with TRBJ2-1; D possibly corresponds to TRBD2 (6 bases). The CDR3 sequence is 13 residues long. Trimming took off 4 bases at V and 9 bases at J, with 13 bases between the two ends.

This clonotype was observed a few times. The chain links TRBV20-1 to TRBJ1-1, with D possibly matching TRBD1 (6 bases). CDR1 and CDR2 (germline): DFQATT, SNEGSKA (reference sequence). This CDR3 has 16 amino acids. The V end was cut by 2 bases, the J end by 1 base, with 17 bases between. Here the CDR3 DNA reads TGCAGTGCTAGACGACCCCGATGGACAGAGAACACTGAAGCTTTCTTT. It codes for CSARRPRWTENTEAFF.

This clonotype was counted ten times or more. This rearrangement joins TRBV4-2 to TRBJ2-7; D not resolved. The germline CDR1 and CDR2 sequences are LGHNA and YNFKEQ. The CDR3 covers 15 residues. The ends were cut back, 0 bases at V and 0 bases at J, with 9 bases in the middle. The CDR3 reads CASSQEGRSSYEQYF. The CDR3 coding sequence is TGTGCCAGCAGCCAAGAGGGCCGGAGCTCCTACGAGCAGTACTTC.

V gene TRBV4-3 combines with J gene TRBJ2-6, with TRBD1 matching 12 bases. There are 19 residues in the CDR3. Germline values: CDR1 LGHNA, CDR2 YSLEER. V was pared by 2 bases and J by 2 bases, with 7 bases of the junction left unmatched. The DNA for the CDR3 is TGCGCCAGCAGCCAATACTCCGGGACAGGGGGCCCTGGGGCCAACGTCCTGACTTTC. It codes for CASSQYSGTGGPGANVLTF.

The rearrangement uses TRBV6-2 or TRBV6-3 and TRBJ2-1, with 10 bases that match TRBD2. Germline CDR1 is MNHEY and CDR2 is SVGEGT. The length of the CDR3 is 18 residues. V gave up 2 bases and J gave up 3 bases; unmatched junction bases: 10. The CDR3 loop is CASSYRVAGGLIYNEQFF. The CDR3 nucleotides are TGTGCCAGCAGTTACAGGGTAGCGGGAGGCCTCATCTACAATGAGCAGTTCTTC.

This clonotype was found a few times. The rearrangement links TRBV15 to TRBJ2-1; maybe TRBD2 (6 bases). The V gene lost 1 base and the J gene lost 2 bases, with 12 bases spanning the gap. The CDR3 contains 16 residues. Germline V lookup: CDR1 LNHNV, CDR2 YYDKDF (reference sequence). Here the CDR3 DNA reads TGTGCCACCAGCAGAGCAGTGGGAGGAACCTACAATGAGCAGTTCTTC. Translating gives CATSRAVGGTYNEQFF.

CDR3 sequence reads: CATSETGVWTSGEQFF. The CDR3 coding sequence is TGTGCCACCAGTGAAACAGGGGTCTGGACTAGCGGCGAGCAGTTCTTC. The chain is built from TRBV24-1 and TRBJ2-1; 10 nucleotides agree with TRBD2. V shed 4 bases, J shed 10 bases, and the junction held 12 bases outside the gene matches. Per germline, CDR1 KGHDR and CDR2 SFDVKD. This CDR3 spans 16 amino acids.

In this sample, this clonotype turned up many times. The chain carries TRBV2 and TRBJ1-5; perhaps TRBD1 as D (5 bases). The germline V and J ends were trimmed by 6 bases and 11 bases, with 17 bases remaining between them. Per germline, CDR1 SNHLY and CDR2 FYNNEI. The CDR3 has 13 residues. The CDR3 bases are TGTGCCAGCAGAGCCGGGACCGTGGGAGCCCAGCATTTT. The encoded protein is CASRAGTVGAQHF.

The chain joins TRBV12-3 or TRBV12-4 to TRBJ1-1; D possibly corresponds to TRBD1 (6 bases). Trimming cost V 5 bases and J 1 base, with 14 bases left between them. The CDR3 sequence is 15 residues long. The CDR3 region is CASSPGQRRNTEAFF. The CDR3 coding sequence is TGTGCCAGCAGTCCCGGACAGAGGAGGAACACTGAAGCTTTCTTT.

This clonotype was found a few times. The rearrangement joins TRBV4-2 to TRBJ1-4, with D tentatively TRBD1 (5 bases). The CDR3 is 16 amino acids. Between the trimmed V and J ends, which lost 0 bases and 3 bases, there was a span of 11 bases. Germline loops: CDR1 LGHNA, CDR2 YNFKEQ. Written as DNA, the CDR3 is TGTGCCAGCAGCCAAGAACCGGGACTCCCTAATGAAAAACTGTTTTTT. Translated, it gives CASSQEPGLPNEKLFF.

V usage is TRBV7-6 and J usage is TRBJ2-1; D assignment may be TRBD1 or TRBD2 (5 bases each). The CDR3 contains 14 residues. CDR1 is SGHVS, CDR2 FNYEAQ, per germline. Trimming pared 4 bases from V and 10 bases from J, leaving 17 bases between. The CDR3 DNA sequence: TGTGCCAGCAGCTCCGGACCGGGACGGGGAGAGCAGTTCTTC. Protein product: CASSSGPGRGEQFF.

The V call is TRBV2, the J call TRBJ1-6, with 11 bases aligning to TRBD1. The trim removed 10 bases at V and 10 bases at J, leaving 9 bases unmatched. Germline loops: CDR1 SNHLY, CDR2 FYNNEI. The CDR3 totals 14 residues. CDR3 DNA: TGTGCCAACTGTTTGTGGGACAGGGGGTCACCCCTCCACTTT. It is translated as CANCLWDRGSPLHF. Together with reference TRBV2 and TRBJ1-6, the CDR3 gives the full variable domain: EPEVTQTPSHQVTQMGQEVILRCVPISNHLYFYWYRQILGQKVEFLVSFYNNEISEKSEIFDDQFSVERPDGSNFTLKIRSTKLEDSAMYFCANCLWDRGSPLHFGNGTRLTVT.

The rearrangement uses TRBV4-1 and TRBJ2-1, with unresolved D. Trimming cost V 1 base and J 10 bases, with 14 bases left between them. The CDR3 extends over 14 amino acids. The V gene's germline CDR1 is MGHRA and CDR2 YSYEKL. The CDR3, as DNA: TGCGCCAGCAGCCAAGGAAGATCAATCAGGGAGCAGTTCTTC. Its translation: CASSQGRSIREQFF.

This chain links TRBV11-1 with TRBJ2-1; D gene uncertain. The V end lost 5 bases, the J end lost 3 bases, and 14 bases lay between the germline ends. CDR3 length equals 15 residues. Germline lookup yields CDR1 SGHAT and CDR2 FQDESV (reference sequence). The CDR3 coding sequence is TGTGCCAGCAGCCCACCGGCGCAGATCTACAATGAGCAGTTCTTC. The encoded protein is CASSPPAQIYNEQFF. Drawing the rest from reference TRBV11-1 and TRBJ2-1, the complete variable domain is EAEVAQSPRYKITEKSQAVAFWCDPISGHATLYWYRQILGQGPELLVQFQDESVVDDSQLPKDRFSAERLKGVDSTLKIQPAELGDSAMYLCASSPPAQIYNEQFFGPGTRLTVL.

The rearrangement joins TRBV18 to TRBJ2-5; no clear D gene. Germline values: CDR1 KGHSH, CDR2 LQKENI. The CDR3 has 14 residues. V was trimmed by 0 bases and J by 5 bases, leaving 10 bases between them. CDR3 in amino acids: CASSPPLLVETQYF. CDR3 nucleotide sequence: TGTGCCAGCTCACCACCTTTGCTAGTGGAGACCCAGTACTTC.

The rearrangement links TRBV29-1 to TRBJ1-2, with TRBD1 matching 8 bases. Germline V gene lookup returns CDR1 SQVTM and CDR2 ANQGSEA. Trimming at V came to 7 bases and at J to 3 bases, leaving 10 bases not matched to a gene. The CDR3 loop spans 14 amino acids. For the CDR3, the DNA is TGCAGCGCCGGGACAGGAATTTCGGACTATGGCTACACCTTC. Amino acid sequence: CSAGTGISDYGYTF.

This clonotype was seen a handful of times. V is TRBV7-2 and J is TRBJ2-1; the match to TRBD2 covers 10 bases. This CDR3 region has 17 residues. Unmatched junction bases numbered 13, after V lost 4 bases and J lost 7 bases. Germline V lookup: CDR1 SGHTA, CDR2 FQGNSA. The CDR3 here is CASSSPSGSPPGNEQFF. The CDR3 nucleotides are TGTGCCAGCAGCTCGCCTAGCGGGAGTCCCCCCGGGAATGAGCAGTTCTTC.

The genes are TRBV29-1 and TRBJ2-1; possibly TRBD2 for D (6 bases). Trimming took off 6 bases at V and 0 bases at J, with 18 bases between the two ends. This CDR3 spans 16 amino acids. The V gene's germline CDR1 is SQVTM and CDR2 ANQGSEA. The CDR3 sequence is CSVTWTTHPSYNEQFF. The DNA for the CDR3 is TGCAGCGTGACTTGGACTACCCATCCCTCCTACAATGAGCAGTTCTTC.

The sample holds a few counts of this clonotype. V is TRBV4-1 and J is TRBJ2-3, with 7 bases identical to TRBD2. The junction had 9 bases not matched to a gene; V was cut back by 0 bases and J by 9 bases. Looked up from germline, CDR1 is MGHRA and CDR2 is YSYEKL. This CDR3 comprises 15 residues. The DNA of the CDR3 is TGCGCCAGCAGCCAAGAAGATCGAAGCGGGACGACGCAGTATTTT. This gives the protein CASSQEDRSGTTQYF.

V usage is TRBV12-3 or TRBV12-4 and J usage is TRBJ1-1; 10 bases map to TRBD1. The CDR3 has 16 residues. V was clipped by 7 bases and J by 2 bases; unmatched bases: 10. The CDR3 DNA is TGTGCCAGCAACGTCTTGGACAGGGGGGCTAACACTGAAGCTTTCTTT. Its protein product is CASNVLDRGANTEAFF.

The genes are TRBV5-1 and TRBJ2-7; 11 bases align to TRBD2. J was trimmed by 10 bases and V by 4 bases; bases with no gene match: 7. This CDR3 has 13 amino acids. CDR1 SGHRS and CDR2 YFSETQ come from the germline V gene. The CDR3: CASSQGLAGRQYF. Written as DNA, the CDR3 is TGCGCCAGCAGCCAAGGACTAGCGGGCAGACAGTACTTC.

This clonotype was found many times. This chain uses TRBV14 with TRBJ2-7; 10 bases map to TRBD1. V was clipped by 4 bases and J by 3 bases; unmatched bases: 3. Germline V gives CDR1 SGHDN, CDR2 FVKESK. This CDR3 region has 14 residues. Written as DNA, the CDR3 is TGTGCCAGCAGCCCGGGACAGGGGATCTACGAGCAGTACTTC. Protein product: CASSPGQGIYEQYF.

This clonotype has a handful of counts. The chain joins TRBV18 to TRBJ1-2; TRBD1 is a possible D gene (6 bases). This CDR3 contains 16 residues. Germline V gene lookup returns CDR1 KGHSH and CDR2 LQKENI. V lost 0 bases and J lost 4, with 15 bases in between. CDR3 residues: CASSPPGAKTLYGYTF. CDR3 bases: TGTGCCAGCTCACCACCGGGGGCCAAGACCCTCTATGGCTACACCTTC.

This clonotype has more than one count but fewer than ten. CDR3 residues: CASSLESGGWYEQYF. The CDR3 DNA reads as TGCGCCAGCAGCTTGGAGTCGGGGGGCTGGTACGAGCAGTACTTC. This chain links TRBV5-1 with TRBJ2-7, with D tentatively TRBD2 (7 bases). CDR1 is SGHRS and CDR2 is YFSETQ in the germline V gene. The CDR3 is 15 residues long. V lost 0 bases, J lost 4 bases, and 14 bases lay in between.

The genes are TRBV6-5 and TRBJ2-1, with D possibly called TRBD1 or TRBD2 (5 bases each). In germline, CDR1 is MNHEY, CDR2 SVGAGI. The CDR3 loop spans 11 amino acids. The V and J ends lost 8 bases and 8 bases respectively, with 10 bases between them. The CDR3 DNA reads TGTGCCAGCTATAGGGGAGATGAGCAGTTCTTC. Amino acid sequence: CASYRGDEQFF.

This clonotype showed up just a few times. The chain carries TRBV9 and TRBJ2-7; D is unclear. The germline V and J ends were trimmed by 5 bases and 6 bases, with 12 bases remaining between them. Germline lookup yields CDR1 SGDLS and CDR2 YYNGEE. This CDR3 region has 12 residues. CDR3 bases: TGTGCCAGCAGAGGACCAACGGGCGAGCAGTACTTC. This codes for CASRGPTGEQYF.